This T cell receptor beta chain came from a study of vaccination and CD4 T cells after COVID-19. As to treatment: roughly 10-day PBMC culture with coronavirus spike peptide pools or control peptides (ViraFEST assay). Per germline, CDR1 DFQATT and CDR2 SNEGSKA (reference sequence). This CDR3 is 14 amino acids long. V lost 2 bases and J 1 base, leaving 11 bases between the germline ends. As concerns this clonotype: The antigen remains undetermined.

Sequenced with the Oncomine TCR Beta short-read assay was DNA taken from cultured CD4+ T cells. MiXCR, applied by TCRdb to the PCR reads, yields one record per CDR3 protein. The data show 10,000 to 15,000 distinct CDR3 sequences, about 76% seen once. The V and J genes are TRBV20-1 and TRBJ1-1; weak D call: TRBD1 (6 bases). This receptor was obtained from a human donor who had recovered from COVID-19. The specimen was CD4+ T cells from blood, cultured in vitro. The CDR3 is CSARRPGANTEAFF. The DNA of the CDR3 is TGCAGTGCTAGAAGGCCGGGGGCGAACACTGAAGCTTTCTTT.